Below, 16 T cell receptor beta chains from the same sample are listed, as sequenced in a study of blood T cell repertoires in COVID-19. Clones were read by immunoSEQ multiplex PCR, and TCRdb kept only the in-frame ones, dropping some. In the table there are 110,000 or so clones, about 74% of which are singletons. The specimen was peripheral blood. All receptors derive from an older man with acute or convalescent COVID-19.

This chain uses TRBV12-3 or TRBV12-4 with TRBJ1-5; D possibly corresponds to TRBD1 (5 bases). V was pared by 5 bases and J by 3 bases, with 8 bases between. The CDR3 sequence is 13 residues long. CDR3 bases: TGTGCCAGCAGTAGGGGCGACAATCAGCCCCAGCATTTT. Its protein product is CASSRGDNQPQHF.

The chain links TRBV27 to TRBJ2-7, with TRBD1 matching over 7 bases. The CDR3 covers 17 residues. Losses at the gene ends were 2 bases for V and 0 bases for J; bases not matched to a gene: 10. The germline gives CDR1 MNHEY, CDR2 SMNVEV (reference sequence). The CDR3 bases are TGTGCCAGCAGTTTAAGACAGACCGGGACAGTCTCCTACGAGCAGTACTTC. Protein sequence: CASSLRQTGTVSYEQYF.

This chain connects TRBV18 to TRBJ2-7; maybe TRBD2 (7 bases). Germline values: CDR1 KGHSH, CDR2 LQKENI. V shed 2 bases and J shed 7 bases, with 24 bases lying between them. This CDR3 has 17 residues. The CDR3 region is CASSPNRDPSGGWEQYF. In DNA, the CDR3 is TGTGCCAGCTCACCAAACAGGGACCCATCGGGGGGTTGGGAGCAGTACTTC.

The chain employs TRBV28 and TRBJ1-4, with D possibly matching TRBD1 (6 bases). V gave up 5 bases and J gave up 4 bases, with 14 bases separating them. Germline loops: CDR1 MDHEN, CDR2 SYDVKM. The CDR3 loop spans 15 amino acids. The CDR3 region is CASSGVGAFNEKLFF. For the CDR3, the DNA is TGTGCCAGCAGTGGGGTGGGGGCATTTAATGAAAAACTGTTTTTT.

The V and J genes are TRBV11-2 and TRBJ2-7; 7 nucleotides agree with TRBD1. Germline V gives CDR1 SGHAT, CDR2 FQNNGV. The CDR3 is made up of 15 amino acids. J was trimmed by 2 bases and V by 4 bases; bases with no gene match: 8. The CDR3 here is CASSSGQDYTYEQYF. The DNA for the CDR3 is TGTGCCAGCAGCTCAGGACAGGATTATACCTACGAGCAGTACTTC. Full variable domain (remainder filled in from reference TRBV11-2 and TRBJ2-7): EAGVAQSPRYKIIEKRQSVAFWCNPISGHATLYWYQQILGQGPKLLIQFQNNGVVDDSQLPKDRFSAERLKGVDSTLKIQPAKLEDSAVYLCASSSGQDYTYEQYFGPGTRLTVT.

The chain has TRBV30 and TRBJ1-2, with D perhaps matching TRBD1 (5 bases). The germline CDR1 and CDR2 sequences are GTSNPN and SVGIG (reference sequence). The CDR3 extends over 14 amino acids. With 2 bases removed from V and 8 bases from J, the gap between germline ends came to 18 bases. DNA of the CDR3: TGTGCCTGGAGTAGAAGTGGGGCGGCCAACGGCTACACCTTC. Its translation is CAWSRSGAANGYTF.

A remark on this clone: The sample carries other DNA sequences with the same CDR3. The V gene is TRBV27, the J gene TRBJ2-2, with D possibly being TRBD2 (6 bases). Trimming pared 0 bases from V and 1 base from J, leaving 6 bases between. Germline assignment: CDR1 MNHEY and CDR2 SMNVEV (reference sequence). This CDR3 contains 15 residues. CDR3 amino acids: CASSLSGGNTGELFF. The CDR3 DNA reads as TGTGCCAGCAGTTTATCCGGGGGGAACACCGGGGAGCTGTTTTTT.

The V call is TRBV7-3, the J call TRBJ2-5, with TRBD1 matching 11 bases. CDR1 and CDR2 from the germline V gene are SGHTA and FQGTGA. The ends lost 2 bases at V and 1 base at J; junction bases unmatched: 3. This CDR3 contains 16 residues. CDR3 nucleotide sequence: TGTGCCAGCAGCTTAGGCGGGACAGGGGGCCAAGAGACCCAGTACTTC. Its protein product is CASSLGGTGGQETQYF.

The chain joins TRBV24-1 to TRBJ2-5; D is unresolved. The germline CDR1 and CDR2 sequences are KGHDR and SFDVKD. CDR3 length equals 13 residues. V was pared by 2 bases and J by 2 bases, with 5 bases between. CDR3 amino acids: CATSDSRQETQYF. In nucleotides, the CDR3 is TGTGCCACCAGTGATTCTAGACAAGAGACCCAGTACTTC.

This clone was observed a handful of times. CDR3 protein: CASSQDPFGTGYTGELFF. CDR3 nucleotides: TGCGCCAGCAGCCAAGACCCTTTCGGGACAGGATATACCGGGGAGCTGTTTTTT. The V and J genes are TRBV4-3 and TRBJ2-2; 8 bases line up with TRBD1. The CDR3 sequence is 18 residues long. Per the germline V gene, CDR1 is LGHNA and CDR2 is YSLEER. V lost 0 bases, J lost 5 bases, and 11 bases stayed unmatched.

CDR3 sequence reads: CASSLSGGRDTQYF. Written as DNA, the CDR3 is TGCGCCAGCAGCTTGTCGGGGGGCAGAGATACGCAGTATTTT. This chain uses TRBV5-1 with TRBJ2-3, with D perhaps matching TRBD2 (7 bases). Germline V CDR1 and CDR2: SGHRS, YFSETQ. The V end lost 1 base, the J end lost 5 bases, and 11 bases lay between the germline ends. The CDR3 has 14 residues.

The gene calls are TRBV7-2 and TRBJ1-2; D gene uncertain. Germline V CDR1 and CDR2: SGHTA, FQGNSA. The length of the CDR3 is 16 residues. The V and J ends lost 0 bases and 0 bases respectively, with 11 bases between them. This CDR3 reads CASSLALWAANYGYTF. The CDR3 nucleotides read TGTGCCAGCAGCTTAGCTCTGTGGGCAGCTAACTATGGCTACACCTTC.

A single count supports this clone. This chain joins TRBV3-1 (or the pseudogene TRBV3-2) and TRBJ2-1; the match to TRBD2 covers 9 bases. J lost 2 bases, V lost 4 bases, and 6 bases had no gene match. The CDR3 sequence is 16 residues long. CDR1 and CDR2 from the germline V gene are LGHDT and YNNKEL (reference sequence). In DNA, the CDR3 is TGTGCCAGCAGCCTTCGCGGGAGGGGGGCCTACAATGAGCAGTTCTTC. Amino acids: CASSLRGRGAYNEQFF.

This chain connects TRBV6-2 or TRBV6-3 to TRBJ2-3; D is unclear. The CDR3 totals 15 residues. CDR1 is MNHEY, CDR2 SVGEGT, per germline. The V end lost 2 bases, the J end lost 2 bases, and 11 bases lay between the germline ends. In DNA form, the CDR3 reads TGTGCCAGCAGTTACGACTTCCTCCTCACAGATACGCAGTATTTT. The encoded protein is CASSYDFLLTDTQYF.

J is TRBJ1-5 and V is TRBV9; possible D gene TRBD1, 5 bases. Germline assignment: CDR1 SGDLS and CDR2 YYNGEE. V was clipped by 2 bases and J by 7 bases, with 10 bases between them. CDR3 length equals 13 residues. The CDR3 region is CASSVAGSQPQHF. In DNA, the CDR3 is TGTGCCAGCAGCGTTGCAGGGTCCCAGCCCCAGCATTTT.

The table lists this clone with a few counts. The V call is TRBV18, the J call TRBJ2-3; D might be TRBD2 (5 bases). Looked up from germline, CDR1 is KGHSH and CDR2 is LQKENI. The CDR3 spans 16 residues. Between the trimmed V and J ends, which lost 0 bases and 0 bases, there was a span of 10 bases. DNA of the CDR3: TGTGCCAGCTCACCACCGAGGACTGCTAGCACAGATACGCAGTATTTT. Protein product: CASSPPRTASTDTQYF. The complete variable domain, with remaining parts taken from reference TRBV18 and TRBJ2-3, reads NAGVMQNPRHLVRRRGQEARLRCSPMKGHSHVYWYRQLPEEGLKFMVYLQKENIIDESGMPKERFSAEFPKEGPSILRIQQVVRGDSAAYFCASSPPRTASTDTQYFGPGTRLTVL.